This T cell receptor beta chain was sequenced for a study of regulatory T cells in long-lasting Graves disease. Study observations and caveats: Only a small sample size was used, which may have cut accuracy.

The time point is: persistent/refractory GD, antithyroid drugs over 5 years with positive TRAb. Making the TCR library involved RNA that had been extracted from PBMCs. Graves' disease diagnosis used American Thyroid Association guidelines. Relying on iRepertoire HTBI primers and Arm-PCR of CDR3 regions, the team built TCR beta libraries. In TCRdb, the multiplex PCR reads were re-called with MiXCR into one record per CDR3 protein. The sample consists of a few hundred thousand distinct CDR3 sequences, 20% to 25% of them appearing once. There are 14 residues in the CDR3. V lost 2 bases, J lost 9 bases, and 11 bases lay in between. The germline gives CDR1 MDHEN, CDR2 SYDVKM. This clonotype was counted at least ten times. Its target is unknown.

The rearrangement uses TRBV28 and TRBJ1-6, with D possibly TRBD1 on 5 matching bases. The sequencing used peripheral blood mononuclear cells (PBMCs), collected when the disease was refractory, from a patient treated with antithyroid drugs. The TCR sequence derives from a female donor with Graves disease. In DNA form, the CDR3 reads TGTGCCAGCAGTTTAGACCAGGGCGGTTCACCCCTCCACTTT. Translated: CASSLDQGGSPLHF.